This T cell receptor beta chain was profiled in a study of T cells in women clearing cervical HPV infection. About the research overall: Controls' single incident HPV16 infection cleared within 12 months without precancer. Cases' blood sampling followed lesion detection by median roughly 160 days (90 to 200). Study-wide results and limits: CIN3+ cases had significantly higher TCR repertoire richness than controls, but evenness did not differ.

A note on this clone: Its antigen is unknown. The CDR3 extends 3 residues past the end of the read, so its final part is completed from the germline J gene.

The V and J ends lost 6 bases and 4 bases respectively, with 13 bases between them. Per the germline V gene, CDR1 is MNHEY and CDR2 is SVGEGT. The CDR3 totals 14 residues. Assay used: immunoSEQ multiplex PCR; TCRdb lists only in-frame clones, some missing. This sample's table reports around 18,000 clones. Prevalent HPV16 infections were excluded; only incident single HPV16 infections included. The chain links TRBV6-2 or TRBV6-3 to TRBJ1-5; TRBD1 is a possible D gene (6 bases). The source of this sequence is a woman aged 18 to 75 with a cervical HPV16 infection that either progressed to CIN3+ or cleared (not recorded which). The material sequenced was blood buffy coat. Partial CDR3 DNA: TGTGCCAGCAGGGCCGGGACAACTAATCAGCCC. Translation: CASRAGTTNQP. The full CDR3 protein reads CASRAGTTNQPQHF.